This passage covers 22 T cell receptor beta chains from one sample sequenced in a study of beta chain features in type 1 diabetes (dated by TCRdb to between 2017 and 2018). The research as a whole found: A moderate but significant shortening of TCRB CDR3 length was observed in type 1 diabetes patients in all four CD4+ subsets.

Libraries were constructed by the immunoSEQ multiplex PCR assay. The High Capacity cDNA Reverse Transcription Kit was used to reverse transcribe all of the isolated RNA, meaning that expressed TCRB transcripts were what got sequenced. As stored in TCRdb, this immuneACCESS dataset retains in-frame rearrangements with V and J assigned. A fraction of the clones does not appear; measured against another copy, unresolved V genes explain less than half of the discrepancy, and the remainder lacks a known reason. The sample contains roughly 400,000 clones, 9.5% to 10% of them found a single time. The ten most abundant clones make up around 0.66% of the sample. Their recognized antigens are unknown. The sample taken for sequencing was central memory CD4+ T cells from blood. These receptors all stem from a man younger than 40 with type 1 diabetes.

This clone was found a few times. CDR3 region: CASSTFRLASYNEQFF. The CDR3 bases are TGTGCCAGCAGCACGTTCCGACTAGCTTCCTACAATGAGCAGTTCTTC. The gene calls are TRBV7-8 and TRBJ2-1; TRBD2 agrees at 7 bases. V was pared by 5 bases and J by 1 base, with 8 bases of the junction left unmatched. The CDR3 runs 16 residues. Germline-derived CDR1 and CDR2 are SGHVS and FQNEAQ.

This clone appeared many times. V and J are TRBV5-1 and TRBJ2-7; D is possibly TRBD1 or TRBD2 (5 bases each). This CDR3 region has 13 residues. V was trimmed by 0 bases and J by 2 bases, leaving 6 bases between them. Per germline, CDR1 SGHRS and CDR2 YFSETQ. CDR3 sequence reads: CASSLEGPYEQYF. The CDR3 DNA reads TGCGCCAGCAGCTTGGAGGGACCCTACGAGCAGTACTTC. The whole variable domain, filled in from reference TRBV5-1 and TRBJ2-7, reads KAGVTQTPRYLIKTRGQQVTLSCSPISGHRSVSWYQQTPGQGLQFLFEYFSETQRNKGNFPGRFSGRQFSNSRSEMNVSTLELGDSALYLCASSLEGPYEQYFGPGTRLTVT.

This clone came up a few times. The CDR3 DNA follows: TGTGCCAGTACGCGATCAACACAGGGGTCTTACAATGAGCAGTTCTTC. It is translated as CASTRSTQGSYNEQFF. The chain links TRBV19 to TRBJ2-1, with 7 bases lining up with TRBD1. Germline CDR1 reads LNHDA; CDR2 reads SQIVND (reference sequence). V lost 7 bases and J lost 4; bases outside the gene matches: 13. This CDR3 is built from 16 residues.

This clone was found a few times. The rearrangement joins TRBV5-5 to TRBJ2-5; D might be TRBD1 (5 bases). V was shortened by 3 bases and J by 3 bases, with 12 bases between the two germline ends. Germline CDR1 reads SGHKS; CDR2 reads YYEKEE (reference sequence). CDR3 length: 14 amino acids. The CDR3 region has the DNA TGTGCCAGCAGCTACCGACAGTTCGAAGAGACCCAGTACTTC. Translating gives CASSYRQFEETQYF.

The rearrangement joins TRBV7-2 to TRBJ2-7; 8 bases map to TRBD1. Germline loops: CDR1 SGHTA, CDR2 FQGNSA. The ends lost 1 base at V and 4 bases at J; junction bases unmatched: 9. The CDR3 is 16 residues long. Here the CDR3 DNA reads TGTGCCAGCAGCTTAGGGTCCGGACAGGGTGTATACGAGCAGTACTTC. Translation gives CASSLGSGQGVYEQYF.

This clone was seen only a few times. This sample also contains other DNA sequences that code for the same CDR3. CDR3 sequence (DNA): TGTGCCAGCTCCCGGTTGCGGGTTAACTATGGCTACACCTTC. Its protein product is CASSRLRVNYGYTF. This chain joins TRBV28 and TRBJ1-2; D remains unclear. Per the germline V gene, CDR1 is MDHEN and CDR2 is SYDVKM. There are 14 residues in the CDR3. V dropped 8 bases and J dropped 1 base, with 14 bases sitting between them.

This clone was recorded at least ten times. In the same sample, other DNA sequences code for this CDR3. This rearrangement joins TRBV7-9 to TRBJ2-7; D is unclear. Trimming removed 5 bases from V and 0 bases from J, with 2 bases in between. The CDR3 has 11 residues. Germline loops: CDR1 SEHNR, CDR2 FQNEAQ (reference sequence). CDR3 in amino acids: CASSRSYEQYF. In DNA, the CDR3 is TGTGCCAGCAGCCGCTCCTACGAGCAGTACTTC.

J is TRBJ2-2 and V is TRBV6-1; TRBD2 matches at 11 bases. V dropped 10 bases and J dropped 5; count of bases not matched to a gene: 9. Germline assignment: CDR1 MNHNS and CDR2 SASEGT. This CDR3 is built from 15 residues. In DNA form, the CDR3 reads TGTGCCATTCGTCCGGGACTAGCGGAAACCGGGGAGCTGTTTTTT. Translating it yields CAIRPGLAETGELFF.

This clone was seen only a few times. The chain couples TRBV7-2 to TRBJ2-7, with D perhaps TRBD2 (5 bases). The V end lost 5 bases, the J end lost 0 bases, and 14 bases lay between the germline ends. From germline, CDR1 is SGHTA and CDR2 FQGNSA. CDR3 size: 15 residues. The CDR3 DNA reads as TGTGCCAGCAGCCGCGACTACCACCTCTCCTACGAGCAGTACTTC. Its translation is CASSRDYHLSYEQYF.

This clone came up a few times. CDR3 region: CASSSLVGTGVPYEQYF. The CDR3 region has the DNA TGTGCCAGCAGTTCCCTCGTGGGGACAGGGGTACCCTACGAGCAGTACTTC. The chain is built from TRBV27 and TRBJ2-7; TRBD1 matches 10 bases. The CDR3 is made up of 17 amino acids. V lost 4 bases, J lost 2 bases, and 11 bases stayed unmatched. In germline, CDR1 is MNHEY, CDR2 SMNVEV (reference sequence).

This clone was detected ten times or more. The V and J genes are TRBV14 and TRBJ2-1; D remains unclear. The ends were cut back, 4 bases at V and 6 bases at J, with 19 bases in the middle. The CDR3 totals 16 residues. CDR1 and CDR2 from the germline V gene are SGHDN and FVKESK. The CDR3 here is CASSPARSYILNEQFF. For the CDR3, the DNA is TGTGCCAGCAGCCCCGCCCGGAGCTACATACTCAATGAGCAGTTCTTC.

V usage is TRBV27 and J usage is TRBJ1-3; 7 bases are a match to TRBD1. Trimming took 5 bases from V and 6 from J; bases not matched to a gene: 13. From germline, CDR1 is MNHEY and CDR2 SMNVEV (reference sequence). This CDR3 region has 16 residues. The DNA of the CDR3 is TGTGCCAGCAGTCTAACCCTTCGGACAGGCGAAAACACCATATATTTT. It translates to CASSLTLRTGENTIYF.

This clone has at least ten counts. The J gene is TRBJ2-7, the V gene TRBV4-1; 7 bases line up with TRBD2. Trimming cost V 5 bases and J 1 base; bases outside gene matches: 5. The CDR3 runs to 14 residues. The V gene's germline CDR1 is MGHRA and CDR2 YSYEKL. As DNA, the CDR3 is TGCGCCAGCAGCGGCGGGGAGGGGTCCTACGAGCAGTACTTC. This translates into CASSGGEGSYEQYF.

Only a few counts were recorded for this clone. CDR3 in amino acids: CASSQEIDLPLRGQAFF. As DNA, the CDR3 is TGTGCCAGCAGCCAAGAAATTGACTTACCCCTCAGGGGGCAAGCTTTCTTT. The chain uses TRBV7-2 and TRBJ1-1, with 8 bases fitting TRBD1. This CDR3 is 17 amino acids long. The germline V gene encodes CDR1 SGHTA and CDR2 FQGNSA. The V segment lost 5 bases and the J segment 9 bases; nucleotides outside the gene matches: 20.

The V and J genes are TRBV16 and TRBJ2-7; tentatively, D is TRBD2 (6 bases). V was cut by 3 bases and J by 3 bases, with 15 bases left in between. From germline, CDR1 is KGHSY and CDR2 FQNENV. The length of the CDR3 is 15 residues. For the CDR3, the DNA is TGTGCCAGCAGCCACCCGACCTGGGGGGTCTACGAGCAGTACTTC. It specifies CASSHPTWGVYEQYF.

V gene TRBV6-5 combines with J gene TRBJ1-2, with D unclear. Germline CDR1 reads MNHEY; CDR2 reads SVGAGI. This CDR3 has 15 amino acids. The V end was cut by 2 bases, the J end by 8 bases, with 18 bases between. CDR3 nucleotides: TGTGCCAGCAGTTACCGAGGGATTCACTTGGGAGGCTACACCTTC. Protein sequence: CASSYRGIHLGGYTF.

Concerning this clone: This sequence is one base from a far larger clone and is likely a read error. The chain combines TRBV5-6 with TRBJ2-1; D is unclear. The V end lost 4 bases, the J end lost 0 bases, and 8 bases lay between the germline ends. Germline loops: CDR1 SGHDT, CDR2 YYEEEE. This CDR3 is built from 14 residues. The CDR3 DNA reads TGTGCCAGCAGCAAGTCCCGCTCCTACAATGAGCAGTTCTTC. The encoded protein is CASSKSRSYNEQFF.

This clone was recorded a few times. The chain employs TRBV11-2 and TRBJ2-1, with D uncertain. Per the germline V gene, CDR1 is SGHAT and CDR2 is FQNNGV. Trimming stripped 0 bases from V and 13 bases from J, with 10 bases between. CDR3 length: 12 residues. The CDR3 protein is CASSLDQRVQFF. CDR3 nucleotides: TGTGCCAGCAGCTTAGATCAAAGAGTACAGTTCTTC. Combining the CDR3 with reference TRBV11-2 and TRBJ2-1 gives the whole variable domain EAGVAQSPRYKIIEKRQSVAFWCNPISGHATLYWYQQILGQGPKLLIQFQNNGVVDDSQLPKDRFSAERLKGVDSTLKIQPAKLEDSAVYLCASSLDQRVQFFGPGTRLTVL.

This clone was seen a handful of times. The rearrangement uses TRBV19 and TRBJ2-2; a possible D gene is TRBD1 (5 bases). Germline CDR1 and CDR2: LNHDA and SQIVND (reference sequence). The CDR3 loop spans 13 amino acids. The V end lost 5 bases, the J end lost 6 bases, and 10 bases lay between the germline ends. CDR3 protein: CASSGRGPGELFF. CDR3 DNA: TGTGCCAGTAGTGGAAGGGGTCCCGGGGAGCTGTTTTTT.

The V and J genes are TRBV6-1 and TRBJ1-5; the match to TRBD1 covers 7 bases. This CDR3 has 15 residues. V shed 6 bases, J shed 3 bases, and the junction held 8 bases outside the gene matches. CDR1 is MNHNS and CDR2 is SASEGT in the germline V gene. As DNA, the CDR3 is TGTGCCAGCAGGACCGGACAGGCTAACAATCAGCCCCAGCATTTT. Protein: CASRTGQANNQPQHF.

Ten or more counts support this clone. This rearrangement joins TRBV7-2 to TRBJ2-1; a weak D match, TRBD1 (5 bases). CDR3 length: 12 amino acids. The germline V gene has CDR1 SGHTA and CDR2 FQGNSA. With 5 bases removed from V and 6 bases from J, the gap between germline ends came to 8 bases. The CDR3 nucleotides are TGTGCCAGCAGCCTGACAGCCAATGAGCAGTTCTTC. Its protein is CASSLTANEQFF.

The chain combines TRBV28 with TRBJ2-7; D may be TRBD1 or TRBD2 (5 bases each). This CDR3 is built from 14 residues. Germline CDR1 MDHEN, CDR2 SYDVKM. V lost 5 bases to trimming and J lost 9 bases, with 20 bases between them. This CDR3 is CASSSREGVTAQYF. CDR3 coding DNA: TGTGCCAGCAGTAGTCGGGAAGGGGTGACTGCGCAGTACTTC.